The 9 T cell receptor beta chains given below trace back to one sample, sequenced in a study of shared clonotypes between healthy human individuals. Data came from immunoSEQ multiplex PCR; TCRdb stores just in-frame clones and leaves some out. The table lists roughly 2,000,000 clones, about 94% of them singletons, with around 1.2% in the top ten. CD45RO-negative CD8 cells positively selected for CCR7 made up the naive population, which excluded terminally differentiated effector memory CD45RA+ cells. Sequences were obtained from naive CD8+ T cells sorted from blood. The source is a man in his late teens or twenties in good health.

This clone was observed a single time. The CDR3 reads CASSEGWGGRGEQYF. CDR3 coding DNA: TGTGCCAGCAGTGAAGGTTGGGGGGGCCGCGGCGAGCAGTACTTC. The chain links TRBV2 to TRBJ2-7, with a tentative D call TRBD2 (7 bases). Germline V gives CDR1 SNHLY, CDR2 FYNNEI. V gave up 1 base and J gave up 6 bases, with 16 bases separating them. The CDR3 contains 15 residues.

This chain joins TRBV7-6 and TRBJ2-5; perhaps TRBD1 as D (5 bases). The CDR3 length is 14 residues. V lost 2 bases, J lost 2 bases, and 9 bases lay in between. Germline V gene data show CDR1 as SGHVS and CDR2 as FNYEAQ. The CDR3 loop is CASSLQTEQETQYF. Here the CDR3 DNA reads TGTGCCAGCAGCTTACAGACAGAACAAGAGACCCAGTACTTC.

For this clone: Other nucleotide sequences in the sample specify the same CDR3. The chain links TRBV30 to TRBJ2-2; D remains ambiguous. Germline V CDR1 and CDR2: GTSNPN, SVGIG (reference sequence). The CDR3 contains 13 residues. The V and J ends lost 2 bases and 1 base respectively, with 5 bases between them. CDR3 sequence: CAWSPGNTGELFF. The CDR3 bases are TGTGCCTGGAGTCCCGGGAACACCGGGGAGCTGTTTTTT. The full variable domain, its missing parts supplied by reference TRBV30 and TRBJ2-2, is SQTIHQWPATLVQPVGSPLSLECTVEGTSNPNLYWYRQAAGRGLQLLFYSVGIGQISSEVPQNLSASRPQDRQFILSSKKLLLSDSGFYLCAWSPGNTGELFFGEGSRLTVL.

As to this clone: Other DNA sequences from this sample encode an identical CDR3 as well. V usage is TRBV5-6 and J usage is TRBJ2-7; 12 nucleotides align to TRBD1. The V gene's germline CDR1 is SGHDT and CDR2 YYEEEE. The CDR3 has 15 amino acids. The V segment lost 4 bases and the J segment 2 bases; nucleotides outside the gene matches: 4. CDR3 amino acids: CASSPRDRGPYEQYF. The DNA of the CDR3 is TGTGCCAGCAGCCCGAGGGACAGGGGGCCCTACGAGCAGTACTTC.

CDR3 residues: CASSQALGQVVNEQFF. CDR3 nucleotide sequence: TGTGCCAGCAGCCAAGCCCTAGGACAGGTGGTCAATGAGCAGTTCTTC. The chain has TRBV4-2 and TRBJ2-1, with 7 bases that match TRBD1. V was clipped by 1 base and J by 6 bases; unmatched bases: 9. Germline values: CDR1 LGHNA, CDR2 YNFKEQ. This CDR3 comprises 16 residues.

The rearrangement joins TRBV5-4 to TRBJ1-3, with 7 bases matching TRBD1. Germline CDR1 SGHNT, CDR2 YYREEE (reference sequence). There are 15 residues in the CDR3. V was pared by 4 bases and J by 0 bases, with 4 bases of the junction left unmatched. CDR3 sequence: CASSTDRTSGNTIYF. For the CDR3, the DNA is TGTGCCAGCAGCACGGACAGGACCTCTGGAAACACCATATATTTT.

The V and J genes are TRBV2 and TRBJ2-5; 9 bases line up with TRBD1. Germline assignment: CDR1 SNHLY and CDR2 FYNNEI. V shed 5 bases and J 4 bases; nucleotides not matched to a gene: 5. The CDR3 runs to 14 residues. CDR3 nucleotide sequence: TGTGCCAGCAGTCCCGGGACAGGGTCAGAGACCCAGTACTTC. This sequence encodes CASSPGTGSETQYF.

CDR3 sequence reads: CASSLGGLAGAQHEQFF. The CDR3 DNA reads TGTGCCAGCAGCTTAGGGGGACTAGCGGGAGCTCAACATGAGCAGTTCTTC. The chain recombines TRBV13 with TRBJ2-1; 14 positions match TRBD2. V was clipped by 0 bases and J by 8 bases; unmatched bases: 6. This CDR3 is 17 amino acids long. The germline gives CDR1 PRHDT, CDR2 FYEKMQ (reference sequence).

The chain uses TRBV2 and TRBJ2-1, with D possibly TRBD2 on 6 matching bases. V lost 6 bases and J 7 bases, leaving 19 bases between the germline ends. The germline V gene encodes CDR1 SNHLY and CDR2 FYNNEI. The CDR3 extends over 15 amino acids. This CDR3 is CASRADGTDGNEQFF. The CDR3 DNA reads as TGTGCCAGCAGGGCCGATGGGACTGACGGGAATGAGCAGTTCTTC.